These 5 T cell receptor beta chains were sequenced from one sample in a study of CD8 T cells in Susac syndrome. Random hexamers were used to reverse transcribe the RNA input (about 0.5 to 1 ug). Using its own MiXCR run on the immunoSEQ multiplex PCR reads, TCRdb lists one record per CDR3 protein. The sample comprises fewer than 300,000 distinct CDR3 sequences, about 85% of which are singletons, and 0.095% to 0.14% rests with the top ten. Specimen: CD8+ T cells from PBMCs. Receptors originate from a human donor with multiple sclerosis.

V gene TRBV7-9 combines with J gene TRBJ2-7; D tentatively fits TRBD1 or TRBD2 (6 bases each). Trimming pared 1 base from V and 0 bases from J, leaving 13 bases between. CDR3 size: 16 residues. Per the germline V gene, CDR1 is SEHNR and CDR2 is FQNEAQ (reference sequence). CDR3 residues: CASSLVGGTDSYEQYF. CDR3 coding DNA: TGTGCCAGCAGCTTAGTAGGGGGGACGGACTCCTACGAGCAGTACTTC.

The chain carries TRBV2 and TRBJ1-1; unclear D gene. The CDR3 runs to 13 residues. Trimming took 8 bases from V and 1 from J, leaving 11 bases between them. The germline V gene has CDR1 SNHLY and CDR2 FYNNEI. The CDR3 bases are TGTGCCAGCCCCGGAACACCGAACACTGAAGCTTTCTTT. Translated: CASPGTPNTEAFF.

The DNA for the CDR3 is TGTGCCTGGAGTGTAACTGGGACCGGGGAGCTGTTTTTT. Protein product: CAWSVTGTGELFF. This chain links TRBV30 with TRBJ2-2; D uncertain. Trimming left V 0 bases short and J 5 bases short, with 7 bases between. This CDR3 is built from 13 residues. Germline lookup yields CDR1 GTSNPN and CDR2 SVGIG (reference sequence).

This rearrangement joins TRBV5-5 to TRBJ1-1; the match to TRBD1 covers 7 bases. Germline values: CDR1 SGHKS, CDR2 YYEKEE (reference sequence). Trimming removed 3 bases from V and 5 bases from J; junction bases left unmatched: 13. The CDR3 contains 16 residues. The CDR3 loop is CASSWKLQGRETEAFF. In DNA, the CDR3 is TGTGCCAGCAGCTGGAAACTACAGGGGCGGGAAACTGAAGCTTTCTTT.

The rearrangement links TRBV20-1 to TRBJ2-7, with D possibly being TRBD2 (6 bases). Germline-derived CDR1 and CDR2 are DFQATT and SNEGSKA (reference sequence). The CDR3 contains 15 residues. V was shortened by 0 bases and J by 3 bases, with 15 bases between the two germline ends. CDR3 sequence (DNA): TGCAGTGCTAGAGATCCGCCGGGAGAAAGCTACGAGCAGTACTTC. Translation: CSARDPPGESYEQYF.